Listed below are T cell receptor beta chains from one sample, sequenced in a study of OX40 agonist ivuxolimab in advanced cancers. Generated by immunoSEQ multiplex PCR, the TCRdb table keeps only in-frame clones and is missing some. The table lists around 53,000 clones, about nine tenths of them singletons, with approximately 7% in the top ten. Here the sequenced sample was CD4+ or CD8+ T cells sorted from blood, taken in a trial of the OX40 agonist ivuxolimab. These TCRs come from an adult with an advanced solid tumor such as melanoma, head and neck, liver or kidney cancer. Each CDR3 is given with its conserved first and last residue. Fields, in order: V gene, J gene, clone size, D gene, CDR3 DNA, CDR3 protein. A D gene is named only where the DNA matches it firmly. Clone size appears in some rows only: once, few, many, or a class for an expanded clone.

v_gene: TRBV6-5; j_gene: TRBJ1-3; abundance: .; d_gene: .; CDR3nt: TGTGCCAGCAAGCCTGAGGGTATTTGGAACACCATATATTTT; CDR3aa: CASKPEGIWNTIYF
v_gene: TRBV7-6; j_gene: TRBJ2-2; abundance: .; d_gene: TRBD1; CDR3nt: TGTGCCAGCAGCTTAGCGCCGCTAAGCCAAACAGGGGGCCGTGACACCGGGGAGCTGTTTTTT; CDR3aa: CASSLAPLSQTGGRDTGELFF
v_gene: TRBV5-1; j_gene: TRBJ2-5; abundance: .; d_gene: TRBD1; CDR3nt: TGCGCCAGCAGCATAGTAGGGGCTCCGGGACAGGGAAGGGAGACCCAGTACTTC; CDR3aa: CASSIVGAPGQGRETQYF
v_gene: TRBV2; j_gene: TRBJ1-6; abundance: .; d_gene: .; CDR3nt: TGTGCCAGCAGTGAGTTGGGGGGTCTCAATTCACCCCTCCACTTT; CDR3aa: CASSELGGLNSPLHF
v_gene: TRBV28; j_gene: TRBJ1-6; abundance: .; d_gene: .; CDR3nt: TGTGCCAGCAGTTTGGCCCTCGGGACGGATAATTCACCCCTCCACTTT; CDR3aa: CASSLALGTDNSPLHF
v_gene: TRBV5-6; j_gene: TRBJ1-6; abundance: .; d_gene: .; CDR3nt: TGTGCCAGCAGCTTGGATGTGTCGTCGTCAGGGGTTTCACCCCTCCACTTT; CDR3aa: CASSLDVSSSGVSPLHF
v_gene: TRBV6-5; j_gene: TRBJ1-1; abundance: .; d_gene: .; CDR3nt: TGTGCCAGCAGTGAAGTGGGGGCCGGCTTT; CDR3aa: CASSEVGAGF
v_gene: TRBV30; j_gene: TRBJ1-6; abundance: .; d_gene: TRBD1; CDR3nt: TGTGCCTGGAGTGTCGCTTGGACAGGGGGCGCTTTGGATAATTCACCCCTCCACTTT; CDR3aa: CAWSVAWTGGALDNSPLHF
v_gene: TRBV5-1; j_gene: TRBJ1-4; abundance: .; d_gene: TRBD1; CDR3nt: TGCGCCAGCAGCTCGACAGGGAAGTTGACTAATGAAAAACTGTTTTTT; CDR3aa: CASSSTGKLTNEKLFF
v_gene: TRBV6-4; j_gene: TRBJ2-3; abundance: medium-sized; d_gene: TRBD2; CDR3nt: TGTGCCAGCAGTGAAACTAGCGGGGGGGCAGATACGCAGTATTTT; CDR3aa: CASSETSGGADTQYF
v_gene: TRBV21-1; j_gene: TRBJ2-2; abundance: .; d_gene: .; CDR3nt: TGTGCCAGCAGCAGAAAGCCATGGCAGGGGCCGACCGGGGAGCTGTTTTTT; CDR3aa: CASSRKPWQGPTGELFF
v_gene: TRBV19; j_gene: TRBJ2-1; abundance: .; d_gene: .; CDR3nt: TGTGCCAGTTCGAAGGGCCTTAGGGCCAATGAGCAGTTCTTC; CDR3aa: CASSKGLRANEQFF
v_gene: TRBV5-4; j_gene: TRBJ1-2; abundance: .; d_gene: .; CDR3nt: TGTGCCAGCAGCTCCTGGGACTATGGCTACACCTTC; CDR3aa: CASSSWDYGYTF
v_gene: TRBV29-1; j_gene: TRBJ1-2; abundance: .; d_gene: .; CDR3nt: TGCAGCGTTGAAAAGGCAGGAAGTTATGGCCACACCTTC; CDR3aa: CSVEKAGSYGHTF
v_gene: TRBV4-1; j_gene: TRBJ1-3; abundance: .; d_gene: .; CDR3nt: TGCGCCAGCAGCCAACCAGGGGCGAACTCTGGAAACACCATATATTTT; CDR3aa: CASSQPGANSGNTIYF
v_gene: TRBV6-6; j_gene: TRBJ1-1; abundance: once; d_gene: .; CDR3nt: TGTGCCAGCAGTTACGACGTAGATGTCACTGAAGCTTTCTTT; CDR3aa: CASSYDVDVTEAFF
v_gene: TRBV5-4; j_gene: TRBJ1-2; abundance: once; d_gene: .; CDR3nt: TGTGCCAGCAGCTACATAGACAGAGGGGGCTACACCTTC; CDR3aa: CASSYIDRGGYTF
v_gene: TRBV6-1; j_gene: TRBJ2-5; abundance: .; d_gene: .; CDR3nt: TGTGCCAGCAGTTGGGGCGGGGACCAAGAGACCCAGTACTTC; CDR3aa: CASSWGGDQETQYF
v_gene: TRBV19; j_gene: TRBJ1-1; abundance: .; d_gene: .; CDR3nt: TGTGCCAGTAGTCTGAAAGGTGACACTGAAGCTTTCTTT; CDR3aa: CASSLKGDTEAFF
v_gene: TRBV6-6; j_gene: TRBJ1-2; abundance: .; d_gene: TRBD1; CDR3nt: TGTGCCATCCGAGGGCCAGGGGGCTATGGCTACACCTTC; CDR3aa: CAIRGPGGYGYTF
v_gene: TRBV5-1; j_gene: TRBJ2-3; abundance: .; d_gene: .; CDR3nt: TGCGCCAGCAGCTATGCTAGGGCTAGCACAGATACGCAGTATTTT; CDR3aa: CASSYARASTDTQYF
v_gene: TRBV6-5; j_gene: TRBJ1-5; abundance: .; d_gene: .; CDR3nt: TGTGCCAGCAGTTACTCGAGGGAAGGTACGCAGCCCCAGCATTTT; CDR3aa: CASSYSREGTQPQHF
v_gene: TRBV6-5; j_gene: TRBJ1-6; abundance: .; d_gene: TRBD1; CDR3nt: TGTGCCAGCAGTCACAGACAGGGGGATATTTCACCCCTCCACTTT; CDR3aa: CASSHRQGDISPLHF
v_gene: TRBV7-8; j_gene: TRBJ1-2; abundance: .; d_gene: .; CDR3nt: TGTGCCAGCAGCTTAGAGGGGTTTAGAGGCTACACCTTC; CDR3aa: CASSLEGFRGYTF
v_gene: TRBV6-6; j_gene: TRBJ2-5; abundance: .; d_gene: .; CDR3nt: TGTGCCAGCAGCCCCTCGGAAGAGGCCCAGTACTTC; CDR3aa: CASSPSEEAQYF
v_gene: TRBV10-2; j_gene: TRBJ2-1; abundance: .; d_gene: TRBD1; CDR3nt: TGCGCCAGCAGTCGACAGGGGCCAGCCTACAATGAGCAGTTCTTC; CDR3aa: CASSRQGPAYNEQFF
v_gene: TRBV29-1; j_gene: TRBJ2-3; abundance: once; d_gene: TRBD2; CDR3nt: TGCAGCTCACATAGCGGGGGGGCTGATACGCAGTATTTT; CDR3aa: CSSHSGGADTQYF
v_gene: TRBV6-5; j_gene: TRBJ2-2; abundance: .; d_gene: .; CDR3nt: TGTGCCAGCAGCCCCCGTTGGGAGGGGGAGCTGTTTTTT; CDR3aa: CASSPRWEGELFF
v_gene: TRBV5-1; j_gene: TRBJ1-1; abundance: .; d_gene: TRBD1; CDR3nt: TGCGCCAGCAGCTTGACAGGGGGGGTCACTGAAGCTTTCTTT; CDR3aa: CASSLTGGVTEAFF
v_gene: TRBV7-3; j_gene: TRBJ1-1; abundance: .; d_gene: .; CDR3nt: TGTGCCAGCAGCTTACTAGGGGGGACTGAAGCTTTCTTT; CDR3aa: CASSLLGGTEAFF
v_gene: TRBV27; j_gene: TRBJ1-6; abundance: .; d_gene: TRBD1; CDR3nt: TGTGCCAGCAGTTTACACAGGGGGACACCCCTCCACTTT; CDR3aa: CASSLHRGTPLHF
v_gene: TRBV28; j_gene: TRBJ2-3; abundance: .; d_gene: TRBD2; CDR3nt: TGTGCCAGCAGTTACGCCCTCGGGACTAGCTCCACAGATACGCAGTATTTT; CDR3aa: CASSYALGTSSTDTQYF
v_gene: TRBV18; j_gene: TRBJ1-1; abundance: .; d_gene: .; CDR3nt: TGTGCCAGCTCACCACCGGGGGGGACTGAAGCTTTCTTT; CDR3aa: CASSPPGGTEAFF
v_gene: TRBV5-5; j_gene: TRBJ2-1; abundance: .; d_gene: .; CDR3nt: TGTGCCAGCAGCTTGCAGGTTTATGAGCAGTTCTTC; CDR3aa: CASSLQVYEQFF
v_gene: TRBV7-6; j_gene: TRBJ2-3; abundance: few; d_gene: .; CDR3nt: TGTGCCAGCAGCTTAGGCAGGGATGGCACAGATACGCAGTATTTT; CDR3aa: CASSLGRDGTDTQYF
v_gene: TRBV5-5; j_gene: TRBJ1-5; abundance: .; d_gene: .; CDR3nt: TGTGCCAGCAGCCCGGGGGGGGCCTCGGGGCCCCAGCATTTT; CDR3aa: CASSPGGASGPQHF
v_gene: TRBV29-1; j_gene: TRBJ2-4; abundance: .; d_gene: .; CDR3nt: TGCAGCGCGGACACAGGGAGGTTGGGCGAAGTTAGCATTCAGTACTTC; CDR3aa: CSADTGRLGEVSIQYF
v_gene: TRBV6-5; j_gene: TRBJ2-6; abundance: .; d_gene: .; CDR3nt: TGTGCCAGCAGGGGGGGAGGGGCCAACGTCCTGACTTTC; CDR3aa: CASRGGGANVLTF
v_gene: TRBV5-4; j_gene: TRBJ1-1; abundance: .; d_gene: .; CDR3nt: TGTGCCAGCAGTCCGGTCGGCACTGAAGCTTTCTTT; CDR3aa: CASSPVGTEAFF
v_gene: TRBV27; j_gene: TRBJ1-4; abundance: .; d_gene: .; CDR3nt: TGTGCCAGCAGTTTGGGCAGGTCCCCTCCAGGCGGTGAAAAACTGTTTTTT; CDR3aa: CASSLGRSPPGGEKLFF
v_gene: TRBV10-3; j_gene: TRBJ2-3; abundance: .; d_gene: .; CDR3nt: TGTGCCATCAAGGGAACTACATTCACAGATACGCAGTATTTT; CDR3aa: CAIKGTTFTDTQYF
v_gene: TRBV5-6; j_gene: TRBJ1-6; abundance: few; d_gene: .; CDR3nt: TGTGCCAGCAGCCCCCTCGACAGTCGGGGTCGTTCACCCCTCCACTTT; CDR3aa: CASSPLDSRGRSPLHF
v_gene: TRBV10-3; j_gene: TRBJ1-3; abundance: .; d_gene: .; CDR3nt: TGTGCCATCAGTGGGCCGGAACAGGATTACTCTGGAAACACCATATATTTT; CDR3aa: CAISGPEQDYSGNTIYF
v_gene: TRBV30; j_gene: TRBJ2-7; abundance: .; d_gene: .; CDR3nt: TGTGCCTGGAGTCCACCCCCCTATACCTACGAGCAGTACTTC; CDR3aa: CAWSPPPYTYEQYF
v_gene: TRBV5-1; j_gene: TRBJ1-5; abundance: .; d_gene: .; CDR3nt: TGCGCCAGCAGCGCCGGAGCGGGGGGCAGTAGCCAGCCCCAGCATTTT; CDR3aa: CASSAGAGGSSQPQHF
v_gene: TRBV19; j_gene: TRBJ1-5; abundance: .; d_gene: .; CDR3nt: TGTGCCAGTAGTGACCAGGACGGCGCCAATCAGCCCCAGCATTTT; CDR3aa: CASSDQDGANQPQHF
v_gene: TRBV6-5; j_gene: TRBJ1-3; abundance: .; d_gene: .; CDR3nt: TGTGCCAGCAGTTACTCAGACAGCAACTCTGGAAACACCATATATTTT; CDR3aa: CASSYSDSNSGNTIYF
v_gene: TRBV10-3; j_gene: TRBJ2-3; abundance: once; d_gene: .; CDR3nt: TGTGCCATCAGGGGGACACCGACTGGCACAGATACGCAGTATTTT; CDR3aa: CAIRGTPTGTDTQYF
v_gene: TRBV5-1; j_gene: TRBJ2-1; abundance: once; d_gene: TRBD1; CDR3nt: TGCGCCAGCAGCACAGGACAGGGGGCCTACAATGAGCAGTTCTTC; CDR3aa: CASSTGQGAYNEQFF
v_gene: TRBV5-1; j_gene: TRBJ1-1; abundance: .; d_gene: .; CDR3nt: TGCGCCAGCAGCTTGGACAGACTGAAGAACACTGAAGCTTTCTTT; CDR3aa: CASSLDRLKNTEAFF
v_gene: TRBV6-6; j_gene: TRBJ2-7; abundance: .; d_gene: .; CDR3nt: TGTGCCAGCACTTCAGGCGGCTACGAGCAGTACTTC; CDR3aa: CASTSGGYEQYF
v_gene: TRBV11-2; j_gene: TRBJ1-2; abundance: once; d_gene: .; CDR3nt: TGTGCCAGCAGCTTAGCTGGCAGACAGAACTATGGCTACACCTTC; CDR3aa: CASSLAGRQNYGYTF
v_gene: TRBV30; j_gene: TRBJ1-2; abundance: once; d_gene: .; CDR3nt: TGTGCTCGAGGGGGGGAGGATGGCTACACCTTC; CDR3aa: CARGGEDGYTF
v_gene: TRBV18; j_gene: TRBJ2-7; abundance: once; d_gene: .; CDR3nt: TGTGCCAGCTCACCACTACAGACCCTAGGGGAGCAGTACTTC; CDR3aa: CASSPLQTLGEQYF
v_gene: TRBV7-6; j_gene: TRBJ1-5; abundance: .; d_gene: .; CDR3nt: TGTGCCAGCAGCTTAGGTGGGGATAGCAATCAGCCCCAGCATTTT; CDR3aa: CASSLGGDSNQPQHF
v_gene: TRBV28; j_gene: TRBJ2-2; abundance: .; d_gene: TRBD2; CDR3nt: TGTGCCAGCGGAGCGGGGCGGGACACCGGGGAGCTGTTTTTT; CDR3aa: CASGAGRDTGELFF
v_gene: TRBV7-9; j_gene: TRBJ1-6; abundance: .; d_gene: .; CDR3nt: TGTGCCAGCAGCTTTATTTCTGGCGATTCACCCCTCCACTTT; CDR3aa: CASSFISGDSPLHF
v_gene: TRBV5-1; j_gene: TRBJ1-1; abundance: few; d_gene: TRBD1; CDR3nt: TGCGCCAGCAGCGCTCGACAGGGATTGAACACTGAAGCTTTCTTT; CDR3aa: CASSARQGLNTEAFF
v_gene: TRBV5-4; j_gene: TRBJ1-1; abundance: .; d_gene: .; CDR3nt: TGTGCCAGCAGCTTGGAGCAGTCAAACACTGAAGCTTTCTTT; CDR3aa: CASSLEQSNTEAFF